These 3 T cell receptor beta chains were sequenced from one sample in a study of T cells in Graves' hyperthyroidism and ophthalmopathy. Researchers amplified the TCR beta CDR3 regions from RNA transcripts. A first-round RT-PCR of the TCR CDR3 used the HTBI primer set. MiXCR was run by TCRdb on the multiplex PCR reads, yielding one entry per CDR3 protein. The repertoire has approximately 600,000 distinct CDR3 sequences, around 21% of them found once; the top ten carry 30% to 40%. The material sequenced was blood. Source of these receptors: a man aged 25-45 years with Graves' ophthalmopathy.

In the case of this clonotype: Germline is not matched at one junction end, which may reflect a read error. The J gene is TRBJ2-1, the V gene TRBV30; 14 positions match TRBD2. This CDR3 contains 15 residues. Germline V gene data show CDR1 as GTSNPN and CDR2 as SVGIG (reference sequence). Here the CDR3 DNA reads TGTGCCAGCAGTTTCACACGACTAGCGGGAGGGGAGCAGCTCTTC. This sequence encodes CASSFTRLAGGEQLF.

The V call is TRBV27, the J call TRBJ2-7; 7 bases are a match to TRBD1. Trimming took 6 bases from V and 3 from J; bases not matched to a gene: 11. The length of the CDR3 is 15 residues. Germline V lookup: CDR1 MNHEY, CDR2 SMNVEV (reference sequence). The CDR3 here is CASSPAGTAYYEQYF. The CDR3, as DNA: TGTGCCAGCAGCCCGGCCGGGACAGCATACTACGAGCAGTACTTC.

In its sample, this clonotype was seen many times. The rearrangement links TRBV28 to TRBJ2-1; D gene unclear. Germline V gene data show CDR1 as MDHEN and CDR2 as SYDVKM. V gave up 6 bases and J gave up 6 bases, with 18 bases separating them. The CDR3 has 15 residues. CDR3 coding DNA: TGTGCCAGCAGCTCCGTGCAGACTCTCCTCAATGAGCAGTTCTTC. This encodes CASSSVQTLLNEQFF.